These T cell receptor beta chains were read from a single sample in a study of blood T cell repertoires in COVID-19. TCRdb's copy holds only in-frame clones and misses some; the assay was immunoSEQ multiplex PCR. The table includes a few hundred thousand clones, around four fifths detected once. The sequenced material came from PBMCs or T cells enriched from blood (not recorded which). The receptors were gathered from a middle-aged man who had recovered from COVID-19. The CDR3 runs from the conserved cysteine through the conserved F or W. D genes are given only for firm matches. Some rows mark clone size as missing; the rest say once, few, many or name a class of expanded clone.

CDR3nt: TGTGCCAGTAGTATCGGACTAGCGGGAGATCTTACGCAGTATTTT; CDR3aa: CASSIGLAGDLTQYF; abundance: -; d_gene: TRBD2; j_gene: TRBJ2-3; v_gene: TRBV19
CDR3nt: TGTGCCAGCACCCCACAGGCTGGGGCCAACGTCCTGACTTTC; CDR3aa: CASTPQAGANVLTF; abundance: -; d_gene: -; j_gene: TRBJ2-6; v_gene: TRBV6-5
CDR3nt: TGTGCCAGCTCACAGATAGCGGGACAAGGCACCGGGGAGCTGTTTTTT; CDR3aa: CASSQIAGQGTGELFF; abundance: -; d_gene: TRBD2; j_gene: TRBJ2-2; v_gene: TRBV18
CDR3nt: TGTGCCAGCAGCCCAACAGGGTTGACCCAGTACTTC; CDR3aa: CASSPTGLTQYF; abundance: -; d_gene: -; j_gene: TRBJ2-5; v_gene: TRBV2
CDR3nt: TGCGCCAGCAGCCAAGATATTAGCCGGGGGGAAGCTTTCTTT; CDR3aa: CASSQDISRGEAFF; abundance: few; d_gene: -; j_gene: TRBJ1-1; v_gene: TRBV4-1
CDR3nt: TGTGCCAGCAGCTTAGAGATTAGCGGGAGGGCCGGGGAGACCCAGTACTTC; CDR3aa: CASSLEISGRAGETQYF; abundance: -; d_gene: TRBD2; j_gene: TRBJ2-5; v_gene: TRBV7-8
CDR3nt: TGCGCCAGCAGCCCTAGTACCGGGACTAGAGAAACAGATACGCAGTATTTT; CDR3aa: CASSPSTGTRETDTQYF; abundance: -; d_gene: TRBD2; j_gene: TRBJ2-3; v_gene: TRBV5-1
CDR3nt: TGTGCCAGCTCCCGGACAGGGTTCGGCATGGAGCAGTACTTC; CDR3aa: CASSRTGFGMEQYF; abundance: -; d_gene: TRBD1; j_gene: TRBJ2-7; v_gene: TRBV18
CDR3nt: TGTGCCAGCAGCTTAGAGGCCACAGGGGGCGTCGACGAGCAGTACTTC; CDR3aa: CASSLEATGGVDEQYF; abundance: once; d_gene: TRBD1; j_gene: TRBJ2-7; v_gene: TRBV7-8
CDR3nt: TGTGCCAGCAGCTTGCAGGGAGGTAACTATGGCTACACCTTC; CDR3aa: CASSLQGGNYGYTF; abundance: -; d_gene: -; j_gene: TRBJ1-2; v_gene: TRBV3-1/TRBV3-2
CDR3nt: TGTGCCAGCAGTTCCGAGGAGAGCCCCTACGAGCAGTACTTC; CDR3aa: CASSSEESPYEQYF; abundance: -; d_gene: -; j_gene: TRBJ2-7; v_gene: TRBV6-5
CDR3nt: TGTGCCAGCAGTTTATCGGTCTCAGGGTTCCGTAGTGGCTACACCTTC; CDR3aa: CASSLSVSGFRSGYTF; abundance: -; d_gene: -; j_gene: TRBJ1-2; v_gene: TRBV27
CDR3nt: TGCACCAGCAGGAGTTCTAGCCGATACGAGCAGTACTTC; CDR3aa: CTSRSSSRYEQYF; abundance: -; d_gene: -; j_gene: TRBJ2-7; v_gene: TRBV5-1
CDR3nt: TGTGCCAGCAGCTCTTCACGACTACACACAGATACGCAGTATTTT; CDR3aa: CASSSSRLHTDTQYF; abundance: -; d_gene: -; j_gene: TRBJ2-3; v_gene: TRBV9
CDR3nt: TGTGCCAGCAGCCAAGAGGGGGGGAGTCCGGGTGGTGGGTCTAAAGCTTTCTTT; CDR3aa: CASSQEGGSPGGGSKAFF; abundance: -; d_gene: -; j_gene: TRBJ1-1; v_gene: TRBV4-2
CDR3nt: TGTGCCAGCACTCCTACAGACTGGGGAGAGGAAGCTTTCTTT; CDR3aa: CASTPTDWGEEAFF; abundance: few; d_gene: -; j_gene: TRBJ1-1; v_gene: TRBV2
CDR3nt: TGTGCCAGCAGCTCGCCGGGACAGGGAGACATTCAGTACTTC; CDR3aa: CASSSPGQGDIQYF; abundance: -; d_gene: TRBD1; j_gene: TRBJ2-4; v_gene: TRBV7-2
CDR3nt: TGTGCCAGCAGTGAGGACAGGGGGCCTAGCTATGGCTACACCTTC; CDR3aa: CASSEDRGPSYGYTF; abundance: once; d_gene: TRBD1; j_gene: TRBJ1-2; v_gene: TRBV2
CDR3nt: TGTGCCACCGGTACAGCCTCTGGGGCCAACGTCCTGACTTTC; CDR3aa: CATGTASGANVLTF; abundance: -; d_gene: -; j_gene: TRBJ2-6; v_gene: TRBV27
CDR3nt: TGTGCCAGCAGTTTAGGAGGGATTCAGCCCCAGCATTTT; CDR3aa: CASSLGGIQPQHF; abundance: -; d_gene: -; j_gene: TRBJ1-5; v_gene: TRBV12-3/TRBV12-4
CDR3nt: TGTGCCAGCAGCTTACGGGGGACCACGGGTGGTGAGCAGTTCTTC; CDR3aa: CASSLRGTTGGEQFF; abundance: -; d_gene: -; j_gene: TRBJ2-1; v_gene: TRBV7-8
CDR3nt: TGTGCCTGGAGTCCCGGACAGGAAGTGCTCTTT; CDR3aa: CAWSPGQEVLF; abundance: -; d_gene: TRBD1; j_gene: TRBJ1-1; v_gene: TRBV30
CDR3nt: TGTGCCACCAGTGATTCTACTAGATTAGGCACAGATACGCAGTATTTT; CDR3aa: CATSDSTRLGTDTQYF; abundance: -; d_gene: -; j_gene: TRBJ2-3; v_gene: TRBV24-1
CDR3nt: TGTGCCAGCAGTACCGGGACAGGCCCCTACAATGAGCAGTTCTTC; CDR3aa: CASSTGTGPYNEQFF; abundance: -; d_gene: TRBD1; j_gene: TRBJ2-1; v_gene: TRBV2
CDR3nt: TGTGCCAGCAGCGGGGGGGCGGCCTCGGGGACCCAGTACTTC; CDR3aa: CASSGGAASGTQYF; abundance: -; d_gene: -; j_gene: TRBJ2-5; v_gene: TRBV5-4
CDR3nt: TGTGCCAGCAGTTACTCGGCCAATCTTAATCAGCCCCAGCATTTT; CDR3aa: CASSYSANLNQPQHF; abundance: -; d_gene: -; j_gene: TRBJ1-5; v_gene: TRBV6-5
CDR3nt: TGTGCCAGCAGCTTGAGACAGGGGAGCACAGATACGCAGTATTTT; CDR3aa: CASSLRQGSTDTQYF; abundance: -; d_gene: TRBD1; j_gene: TRBJ2-3; v_gene: TRBV5-8
CDR3nt: TGTGCCAGCAGCTTCAGAACCACAGATACGCAGTATTTT; CDR3aa: CASSFRTTDTQYF; abundance: few; d_gene: -; j_gene: TRBJ2-3; v_gene: TRBV5-4
CDR3nt: TGCGCCAGCAGCCAAGAGGACCGGACGGGGGGCTATGGCTACACCTTC; CDR3aa: CASSQEDRTGGYGYTF; abundance: -; d_gene: -; j_gene: TRBJ1-2; v_gene: TRBV4-1
CDR3nt: TGTGCCAGCAGCTCAAAGACAGTCGGTTTAGCTTTCTTT; CDR3aa: CASSSKTVGLAFF; abundance: -; d_gene: -; j_gene: TRBJ1-1; v_gene: TRBV13
CDR3nt: TGTGCCAGCAGTTATCCGGGACAGGGGAGCGGCTACACCTTC; CDR3aa: CASSYPGQGSGYTF; abundance: -; d_gene: TRBD1; j_gene: TRBJ1-2; v_gene: TRBV6-6
CDR3nt: TGTGCCAGTAGTATTCGGGGAGGGGCGACTGAAGCTTTCTTT; CDR3aa: CASSIRGGATEAFF; abundance: few; d_gene: -; j_gene: TRBJ1-1; v_gene: TRBV19
CDR3nt: TGTGCCAGCAGCCCGACTGGGGCTTTTAATGAGCAGTACTTC; CDR3aa: CASSPTGAFNEQYF; abundance: -; d_gene: -; j_gene: TRBJ2-7; v_gene: TRBV11-2
CDR3nt: TGTGCCAGCAGCCCAGGACAGGGTGGGGACAGCTCCTACGAGCAGTACTTC; CDR3aa: CASSPGQGGDSSYEQYF; abundance: -; d_gene: TRBD1; j_gene: TRBJ2-7; v_gene: TRBV3-1/TRBV3-2
CDR3nt: TGCAGCGTTGTCGCTAGCAACCCTACCTCCTACAATGAGCAGTTCTTC; CDR3aa: CSVVASNPTSYNEQFF; abundance: -; d_gene: -; j_gene: TRBJ2-1; v_gene: TRBV29-1
CDR3nt: TGTGCCAGCAGCGTAGAGACAGGGACAGGGGCCAACACCGGGGAGCTGTTTTTT; CDR3aa: CASSVETGTGANTGELFF; abundance: -; d_gene: TRBD1; j_gene: TRBJ2-2; v_gene: TRBV9
CDR3nt: TGTGCCAGCAGTTACTCGGGACAGGGAGCTGAAGCTTTCTTT; CDR3aa: CASSYSGQGAEAFF; abundance: -; d_gene: TRBD1; j_gene: TRBJ1-1; v_gene: TRBV6-5
CDR3nt: TGTGCCAGTACCCAAGGCCCAGGATACAATCAGCCCCAGCATTTT; CDR3aa: CASTQGPGYNQPQHF; abundance: -; d_gene: -; j_gene: TRBJ1-5; v_gene: TRBV19
CDR3nt: TGTGCCAGCAGCCAAGATCCATCGACAGGGACTGGAAACACCATATATTTT; CDR3aa: CASSQDPSTGTGNTIYF; abundance: -; d_gene: TRBD1; j_gene: TRBJ1-3; v_gene: TRBV4-2
CDR3nt: TGTGCCAGCAGCCCCCGGGACAGGGACGGCGGGGAAAAACTGTTTTTT; CDR3aa: CASSPRDRDGGEKLFF; abundance: -; d_gene: TRBD1; j_gene: TRBJ1-4; v_gene: TRBV7-9
CDR3nt: TGTGCCTGGAGTTATGGAGGCGAGCAGTACTTC; CDR3aa: CAWSYGGEQYF; abundance: -; d_gene: -; j_gene: TRBJ2-7; v_gene: TRBV30
CDR3nt: TGTGCCAGCAGCCAATCGTCGGCAGGTTTTTACGAGCAGTACTTC; CDR3aa: CASSQSSAGFYEQYF; abundance: -; d_gene: -; j_gene: TRBJ2-7; v_gene: TRBV4-2
CDR3nt: TGTGCCAGCAGCCAAGATTTGCGGTCCTACAATGAGCAGTTCTTC; CDR3aa: CASSQDLRSYNEQFF; abundance: -; d_gene: -; j_gene: TRBJ2-1; v_gene: TRBV3-1/TRBV3-2
CDR3nt: TGTGCCAGCAGCCAGACTAGCGGGAAGACCCTAGCCAAAAACATTCAGTACTTC; CDR3aa: CASSQTSGKTLAKNIQYF; abundance: -; d_gene: TRBD2; j_gene: TRBJ2-4; v_gene: TRBV7-7
CDR3nt: TGTGCCAGCAGTTACGGAGTACATAATTCACCCCTCCACTTT; CDR3aa: CASSYGVHNSPLHF; abundance: -; d_gene: -; j_gene: TRBJ1-6; v_gene: TRBV6-2/TRBV6-3
CDR3nt: TGTGCCAGCAGTAAGACTAGCGGGAGGGCCTCTGGGGCCAACGTCCTGACTTTC; CDR3aa: CASSKTSGRASGANVLTF; abundance: -; d_gene: TRBD2; j_gene: TRBJ2-6; v_gene: TRBV2
CDR3nt: TGCGCCAGCAGCCCGCATACTAGGGACGAGCAGTACTTC; CDR3aa: CASSPHTRDEQYF; abundance: once; d_gene: -; j_gene: TRBJ2-7; v_gene: TRBV4-1
CDR3nt: TGTGCCAGCAGTTCCCGATTCGACCCTGGTGGGAGGGGGGCCAACGTCCTGACTTTC; CDR3aa: CASSSRFDPGGRGANVLTF; abundance: once; d_gene: -; j_gene: TRBJ2-6; v_gene: TRBV27